The 8 T cell receptor beta chains reported below all come from one sample, sequenced in a study of cytomegalovirus exposure and HLA in healthy donors. The PCR employed 60 Vbeta primers together with 13 Jbeta primers. Data came from immunoSEQ multiplex PCR; TCRdb stores just in-frame clones and leaves some out. The table includes about 140,000 clones, around 75% detected once. The material sequenced was PBMCs. These receptors came from a woman aged 25 to 45 in good health and CMV-seronegative.

The V call is TRBV7-8, the J call TRBJ2-5, with D possibly matching TRBD2 (6 bases). Germline lookup yields CDR1 SGHVS and CDR2 FQNEAQ. This CDR3 contains 13 residues. The V gene lost 6 bases and the J gene lost 3 bases, with 11 bases spanning the gap. Written as DNA, the CDR3 is TGTGCCAGCAGTTGGGGACTGGAAGAGACCCAGTACTTC. This gives the protein CASSWGLEETQYF.

The chain carries TRBV7-9 and TRBJ2-7; D perhaps matches TRBD1 (5 bases). CDR1 and CDR2 (germline): SEHNR, FQNEAQ (reference sequence). The V end lost 1 base, the J end lost 4 bases, and 14 bases lay between the germline ends. The CDR3 extends over 15 amino acids. The CDR3 spells CASSLEAGFRYEQYF. In DNA, the CDR3 is TGTGCCAGCAGCTTAGAGGCAGGGTTCCGTTACGAGCAGTACTTC. The whole variable domain, filled in from reference TRBV7-9 and TRBJ2-7, reads DTGVSQNPRHKITKRGQNVTFRCDPISEHNRLYWYRQTLGQGPEFLTYFQNEAQLEKSRLLSDRFSAERPKGSFSTLEIQRTEQGDSAMYLCASSLEAGFRYEQYFGPGTRLTVT.

Here the CDR3 DNA reads TGTGCCAGCAGCTCGACAGGCCACCAAGAGACCCAGTACTTC. Amino acids: CASSSTGHQETQYF. V usage is TRBV7-9 and J usage is TRBJ2-5, with D perhaps matching TRBD1 (6 bases). Germline V CDR1 and CDR2: SEHNR, FQNEAQ (reference sequence). V shed 4 bases and J shed 0 bases, with 9 bases lying between them. This CDR3 comprises 14 residues.

As to this clone: A read error may produce the germline difference seen at one junction end. CDR3 amino acids: CTWSRLVSGSGNTIYF. The CDR3 coding sequence is TGTACCTGGAGTCGACTAGTTTCGGGCTCTGGAAACACCATATATTTT. The chain joins TRBV30 to TRBJ1-3; D is undetermined. The CDR3 has 16 amino acids. CDR1 and CDR2 from the germline V gene are GTSNPN and SVGIG (reference sequence).

The genes are TRBV6-6 and TRBJ1-2, with 8 bases lining up with TRBD1. Trimming took 6 bases from V and 2 from J; bases not matched to a gene: 5. Germline V gene lookup returns CDR1 MNHNY and CDR2 SVGAGI (reference sequence). This CDR3 region has 14 residues. CDR3 residues: CASRPTGENYGYTF. CDR3 nucleotide sequence: TGTGCCAGCAGGCCGACAGGGGAGAACTATGGCTACACCTTC.

The genes are TRBV28 and TRBJ1-3; possibly TRBD1 for D (5 bases). The CDR3 runs to 16 residues. Trimming removed 6 bases at V and 0 bases at J, with 15 bases between. Germline CDR1 reads MDHEN; CDR2 reads SYDVKM. The CDR3: CASRSGGEASGNTIYF. CDR3 sequence (DNA): TGTGCCAGCAGGTCGGGGGGTGAAGCCTCTGGAAACACCATATATTTT.

J is TRBJ1-5 and V is TRBV5-3; the match to TRBD1 covers 9 bases. TRBV5-3 is an open reading frame, and its role is uncertain. V was pared by 5 bases and J by 2 bases, with 8 bases of the junction left unmatched. The CDR3 runs 16 residues. The CDR3 DNA follows: TGTGCCAGAAGTCGATACAGGGGGCGCGGCAATCAGCCCCAGCATTTT. Translation gives CARSRYRGRGNQPQHF.

A note on this clone: An end of the junction does not agree with germline; a read error may underlie this. This sequence joins TRBV7-9 and TRBJ1-4, with D perhaps matching TRBD1 (6 bases). Germline loops: CDR1 SEHNR, CDR2 FQNEAQ (reference sequence). The CDR3 loop spans 15 amino acids. In DNA form, the CDR3 reads TGTTCCAGCAGCTTAGAATACAGGGCGGTCGAAAAACTGTTTTTT. Amino acids: CSSSLEYRAVEKLFF.